This T cell receptor beta chain was sequenced in a study of shared clonotypes between healthy human individuals. Naive CD8 cells comprised CD45RO-negative, CCR7-positively selected cells, excluding terminally differentiated effector memory CD45RA+ cells. The study's findings and limits: The small donor group covered limited genetic and exposure diversity.

Germline assignment: CDR1 GTSNPN and CDR2 SVGIG (reference sequence). The CDR3 loop spans 16 amino acids. V was clipped by 4 bases and J by 0 bases, with 13 bases between them. Method: immunoSEQ multiplex PCR; TCRdb's copy keeps in-frame clones and lacks some. The sample contains about 2.2 million clones, just over 90% of which appear only once. This clone has a single count. The target antigen is unknown. Sequencing was done on a sample of naive CD8+ T cells from PBMCs. The chain links TRBV30 to TRBJ2-6; D is perhaps TRBD1 or TRBD2 (6 bases each). The receptor comes from a man aged 18 to 29 in good health. Some clones in this sample may be carry-over from other donors' samples. The CDR3, as DNA: TGTGCCTGGAAATTAAGGGGGGCCTCTGGGGCCAACGTCCTGACTTTC. It specifies CAWKLRGASGANVLTF.